This T cell receptor (beta chain) was sequenced during a study of control samples from healthy donors and cancer patients (dated by TCRdb to between 2020 and 2021). The library was prepared using the immunoSEQ multiplex PCR assay. Here the immuneACCESS table is served through TCRdb, limited to in-frame sequences with V and J called. Missing clones are a known gap in these copies; in checked studies unresolved V genes cover under half, and the rest lacks a known reason. A total of some 130,000 clones appear in this sample, 90% of them only once. The biggest ten clones account for 2% to 3% of the sample. With respect to this clone: It has no known antigen specificity. No base quality information exists; no much larger clone differs at one position.

Cut back by 1 base and 1 base, the V and J ends lie 8 bases apart. The germline V gene specifies SGHVS as CDR1 and FQNEAQ as CDR2. Taken from cysteine to phenylalanine, the CDR3 has 15 residues. Just the 45-base CDR3 DNA is kept, in frame starting at base 1. This sequence uses TRBV7-8 and TRBJ1-3, with the identity of the D gene unclear. This sequence was found in a man aged 35 to 55 in good health. Sequenced material: blood. The DNA reads TGTGCCAGCAGCTTAGATTCTGATTCTGGAAACACCATATATTTT. It codes for CASSLDSDSGNTIYF.